The present entry profiles one TCR beta chain with its context. Its specificity is unknown. Other DNA sequences in the sample encode the same CDR3. The CDR3 totals 14 residues. The germline V gene encodes CDR1 SGHAT and CDR2 FQNNGV. Trimming cost V 4 bases and J 0 bases, with 7 bases left between them. The sample comes from a study of shared clonotypes between healthy human individuals. Study-level background: A couple of women and a few men aged 18 to 49 served as donors.

TCRdb's table, derived via immunoSEQ multiplex PCR, lists solely in-frame clones and lacks some. The sample records about 2.4 million clones, 93% being singletons. Broader study findings: Naive subsets generally exceeded memory subsets in estimated richness.

The sample was naive CD4+ T cells from PBMCs. Subset of the sample: CD45RA+ positively selected. The TCR originated in a man aged 18-30 years in good health. Some clones in this sample may be carry-over from other donors' samples. The genes are TRBV11-2 and TRBJ2-1; D not certain. The CDR3 coding sequence is TGTGCCAGCAGCTCCCAGAGCTCCTACAATGAGCAGTTCTTC. Its translation is CASSSQSSYNEQFF.